Below are 3 T cell receptor beta chains sequenced from a single sample in a study of PD-1 blockade in classical Hodgkin lymphoma. All trial patients relapsed after autologous stem cell transplantation. The assay was immunoSEQ multiplex PCR, and TCRdb's table has in-frame clones only and misses some. The table has more than 30,000 clones, about 91% seen once; the top ten hold about 7.8%. The sequenced sample was peripheral blood mononuclear cells (PBMCs), obtained before the second cycle of nivolumab. These receptor sequences come from a human donor with classical Hodgkin lymphoma.

The rearrangement uses TRBV11-2 and TRBJ1-2, with D perhaps TRBD1 (5 bases). CDR1 is SGHAT, CDR2 FQNNGV, per germline. This CDR3 comprises 14 residues. Trimming took 0 bases from V and 7 from J, leaving 12 bases between them. The CDR3: CASSLDRGGLGYTF. For the CDR3, the DNA is TGTGCCAGCAGCTTAGATAGGGGAGGGCTTGGCTACACCTTC.

The chain combines TRBV6-1 with TRBJ2-2, with D tentatively TRBD2 (5 bases). The CDR3 is made up of 13 amino acids. Trimming removed 4 bases at V and 7 bases at J, with 10 bases between. CDR1 and CDR2 (germline): MNHNS, SASEGT. CDR3 DNA sequence: TGTGCCAGCAGTGTAACGGGGATCGGGGAGCTGTTTTTT. Translated, it gives CASSVTGIGELFF.

The chain carries TRBV6-6 and TRBJ2-2; D gene ambiguous. Per the germline V gene, CDR1 is MNHNY and CDR2 is SVGAGI (reference sequence). The ends were cut back, 4 bases at V and 2 bases at J, with 5 bases in the middle. CDR3 size: 13 residues. CDR3 nucleotide sequence: TGTGCCAGCAGTTTATTAAACACCGGGGAGCTGTTTTTT. Protein product: CASSLLNTGELFF.